Detailed here is one T cell receptor beta chain. Its target is unknown. This entry is derived from a study of tissue T cells after allogeneic stem cell transplantation. Study-wide findings and caveats: Blood and spleen captured only part of the tissue TCR repertoire. Anatomically similar tissues had similar TCR repertoires within each patient.

Non-transplant comparator patients with other cancers had at least five gastrointestinal samples and no known gastrointestinal disease. Autopsy tissues spanned esophagus to rectum, liver, skin, and lymphoid organs including spleen. The germline CDR1 and CDR2 sequences are DFQATT and SNEGSKA (reference sequence). With V trimmed by 3 bases and J by 8 bases, 5 bases remained unmatched. The CDR3 has 13 residues. The protocol was immunoSEQ multiplex PCR, while the TCRdb copy is restricted to in-frame clones and leaves out a portion. Here the sample spans roughly 3,600 clones, around three fifths being singletons.

Sequencing used tissue from the ileum, obtained at autopsy. V is TRBV20-1 and J is TRBJ1-4, with 8 bases fitting TRBD1. The clonotype originates from a male donor at least 60 years old with lung cancer. In DNA, the CDR3 is TGCAGTGCTAGTCAGGGGGCGGGAGAAAAACTGTTTTTT. It specifies CSASQGAGEKLFF.